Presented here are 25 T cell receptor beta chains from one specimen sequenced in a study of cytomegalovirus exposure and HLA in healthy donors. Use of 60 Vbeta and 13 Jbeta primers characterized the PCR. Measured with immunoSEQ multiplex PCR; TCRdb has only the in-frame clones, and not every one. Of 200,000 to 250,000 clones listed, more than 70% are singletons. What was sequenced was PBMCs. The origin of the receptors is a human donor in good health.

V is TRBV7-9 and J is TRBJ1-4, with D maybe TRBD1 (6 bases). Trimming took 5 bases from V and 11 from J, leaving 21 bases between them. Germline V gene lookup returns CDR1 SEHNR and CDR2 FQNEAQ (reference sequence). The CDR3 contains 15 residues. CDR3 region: CASSPPDSLGPKLFF. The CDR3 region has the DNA TGTGCCAGCAGCCCCCCGGACAGCTTGGGTCCTAAACTGTTTTTT.

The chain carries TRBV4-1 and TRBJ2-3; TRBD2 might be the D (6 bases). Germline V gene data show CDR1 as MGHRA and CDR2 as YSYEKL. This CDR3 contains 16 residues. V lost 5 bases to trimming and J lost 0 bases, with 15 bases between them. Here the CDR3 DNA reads TGCGCCAGCAGCGGGGGGACGCCTTTTAGCACAGATACGCAGTATTTT. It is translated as CASSGGTPFSTDTQYF.

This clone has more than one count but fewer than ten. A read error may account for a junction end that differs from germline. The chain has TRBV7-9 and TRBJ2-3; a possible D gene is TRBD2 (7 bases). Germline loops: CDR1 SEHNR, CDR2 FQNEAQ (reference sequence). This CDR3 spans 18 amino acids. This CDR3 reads CSSSSKMEPRGAPDTQYF. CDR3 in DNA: TGTTCCAGCAGCTCAAAAATGGAGCCTCGGGGGGCCCCAGATACGCAGTATTTT.

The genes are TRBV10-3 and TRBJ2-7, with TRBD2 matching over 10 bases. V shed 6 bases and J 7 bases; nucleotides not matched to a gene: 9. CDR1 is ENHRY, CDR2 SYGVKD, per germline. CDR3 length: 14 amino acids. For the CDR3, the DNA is TGTGCCATCAGCCAGCGGGAGGGTCTTGGAGAGCAGTACTTC. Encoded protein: CAISQREGLGEQYF.

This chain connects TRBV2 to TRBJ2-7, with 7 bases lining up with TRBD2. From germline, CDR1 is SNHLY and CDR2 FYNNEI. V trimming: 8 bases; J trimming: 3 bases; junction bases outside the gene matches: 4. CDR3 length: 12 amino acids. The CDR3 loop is CASRGDGYEQYF. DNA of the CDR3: TGTGCCAGCCGGGGGGACGGCTACGAGCAGTACTTC.

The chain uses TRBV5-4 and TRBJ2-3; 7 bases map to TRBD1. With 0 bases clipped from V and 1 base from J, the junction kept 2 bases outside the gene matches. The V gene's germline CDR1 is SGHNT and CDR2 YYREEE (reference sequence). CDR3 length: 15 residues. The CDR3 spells CASSLAGTGTDTQYF. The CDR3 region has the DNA TGTGCCAGCAGCTTGGCCGGGACAGGCACAGATACGCAGTATTTT.

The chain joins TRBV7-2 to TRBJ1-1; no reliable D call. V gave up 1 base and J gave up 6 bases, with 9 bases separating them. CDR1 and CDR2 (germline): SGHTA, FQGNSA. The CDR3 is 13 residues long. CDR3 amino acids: CASSLVFLPEAFF. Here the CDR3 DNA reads TGTGCCAGCAGCTTAGTTTTCCTCCCTGAAGCTTTCTTT.

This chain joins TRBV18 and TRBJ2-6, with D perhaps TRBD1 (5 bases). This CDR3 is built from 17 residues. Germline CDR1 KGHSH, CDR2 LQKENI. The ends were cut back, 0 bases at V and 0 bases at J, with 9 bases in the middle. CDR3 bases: TGTGCCAGCTCACCACCGGTCAGGGCCTCTGGGGCCAACGTCCTGACTTTC. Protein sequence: CASSPPVRASGANVLTF.

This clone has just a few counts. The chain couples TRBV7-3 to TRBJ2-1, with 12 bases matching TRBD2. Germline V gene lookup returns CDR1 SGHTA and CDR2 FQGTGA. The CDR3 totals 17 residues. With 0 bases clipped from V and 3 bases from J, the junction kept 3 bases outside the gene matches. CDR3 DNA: TGTGCCAGCAGCTTAACGACTAGCGGGGGTTACTACAATGAGCAGTTCTTC. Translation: CASSLTTSGGYYNEQFF.

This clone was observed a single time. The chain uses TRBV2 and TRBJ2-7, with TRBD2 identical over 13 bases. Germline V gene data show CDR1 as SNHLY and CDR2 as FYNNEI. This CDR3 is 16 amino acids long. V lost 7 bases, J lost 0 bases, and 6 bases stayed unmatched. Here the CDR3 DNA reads TGTGCCAGCACTCCGGGACTAGCGGGGAGCTCCTACGAGCAGTACTTC. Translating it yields CASTPGLAGSSYEQYF. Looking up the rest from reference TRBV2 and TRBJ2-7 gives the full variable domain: EPEVTQTPSHQVTQMGQEVILRCVPISNHLYFYWYRQILGQKVEFLVSFYNNEISEKSEIFDDQFSVERPDGSNFTLKIRSTKLEDSAMYFCASTPGLAGSSYEQYFGPGTRLTVT.

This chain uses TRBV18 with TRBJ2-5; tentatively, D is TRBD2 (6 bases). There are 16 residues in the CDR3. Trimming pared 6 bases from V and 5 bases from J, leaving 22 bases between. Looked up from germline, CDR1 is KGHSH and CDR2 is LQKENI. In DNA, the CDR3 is TGTGCCAGCTCTGCCCTCACGGAGGGGAGTAGGGAGACCCAGTACTTC. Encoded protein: CASSALTEGSRETQYF.

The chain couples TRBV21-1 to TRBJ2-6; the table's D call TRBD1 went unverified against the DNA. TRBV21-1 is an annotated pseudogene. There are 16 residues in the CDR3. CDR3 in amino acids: CASSIRRGHGANVLTF. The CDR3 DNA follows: TGTGCCAGCAGCATTCGCAGGGGGCATGGGGCCAACGTCCTGACTTTC.

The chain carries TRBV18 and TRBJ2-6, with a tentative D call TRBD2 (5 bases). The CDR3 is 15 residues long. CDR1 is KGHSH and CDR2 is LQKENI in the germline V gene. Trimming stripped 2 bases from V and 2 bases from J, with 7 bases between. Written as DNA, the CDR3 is TGTGCCAGCTCACCAATGGAGGCTGGGGCCAACGTCCTGACTTTC. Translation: CASSPMEAGANVLTF.

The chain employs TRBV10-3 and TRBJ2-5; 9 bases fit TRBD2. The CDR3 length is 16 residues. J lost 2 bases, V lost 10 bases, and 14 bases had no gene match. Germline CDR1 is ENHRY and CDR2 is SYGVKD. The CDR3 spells CATANSGSFSQETQYF. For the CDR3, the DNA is TGTGCCACCGCCAATAGCGGGAGCTTCTCACAAGAGACCCAGTACTTC.

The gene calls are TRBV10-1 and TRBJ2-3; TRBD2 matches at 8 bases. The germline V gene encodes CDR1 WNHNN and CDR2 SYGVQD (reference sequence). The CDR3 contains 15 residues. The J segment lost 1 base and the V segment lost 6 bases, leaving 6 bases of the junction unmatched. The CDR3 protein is CASSAGTSGTDTQYF. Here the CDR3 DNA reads TGCGCCAGCAGCGCCGGGACTAGTGGCACAGATACGCAGTATTTT.

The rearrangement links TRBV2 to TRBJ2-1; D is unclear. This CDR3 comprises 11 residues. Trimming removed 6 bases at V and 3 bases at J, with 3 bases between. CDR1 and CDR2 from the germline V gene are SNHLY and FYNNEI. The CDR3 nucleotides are TGTGCCAGCAGACTCTACAATGAGCAGTTCTTC. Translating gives CASRLYNEQFF.

CDR3 DNA sequence: TGTGCCACCAGCAGGGGGGGTATAAAGGGGTACGAGCAGTACTTC. Its translation: CATSRGGIKGYEQYF. This chain connects TRBV15 to TRBJ2-7; TRBD2 might be the D (6 bases). The CDR3 has 15 residues. The V end was cut by 3 bases, the J end by 4 bases, with 16 bases between. CDR1 and CDR2 (germline): LNHNV, YYDKDF (reference sequence).

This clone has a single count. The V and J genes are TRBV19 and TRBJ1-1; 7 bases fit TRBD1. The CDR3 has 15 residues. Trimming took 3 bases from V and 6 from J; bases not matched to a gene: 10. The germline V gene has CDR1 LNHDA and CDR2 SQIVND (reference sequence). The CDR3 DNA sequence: TGTGCCAGTAGTATCGGAGGGGGCGGAGGAGCTGAAGCTTTCTTT. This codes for CASSIGGGGGAEAFF.

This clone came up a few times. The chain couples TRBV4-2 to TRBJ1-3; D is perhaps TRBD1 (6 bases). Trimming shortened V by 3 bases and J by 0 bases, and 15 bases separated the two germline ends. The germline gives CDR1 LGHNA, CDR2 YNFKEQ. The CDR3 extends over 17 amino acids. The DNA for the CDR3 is TGTGCCAGCAGCCAGGAGACAGGTCTATTCTCTGGAAACACCATATATTTT. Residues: CASSQETGLFSGNTIYF.

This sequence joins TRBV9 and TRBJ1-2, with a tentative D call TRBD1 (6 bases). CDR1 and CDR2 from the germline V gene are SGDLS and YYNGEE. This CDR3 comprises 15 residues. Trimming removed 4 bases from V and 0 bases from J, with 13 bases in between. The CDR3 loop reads CASSPRDIANYGYTF. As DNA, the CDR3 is TGTGCCAGCAGCCCTCGGGACATAGCTAACTATGGCTACACCTTC. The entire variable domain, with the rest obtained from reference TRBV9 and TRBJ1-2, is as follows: DSGVTQTPKHLITATGQRVTLRCSPRSGDLSVYWYQQSLDQGLQFLIQYYNGEERAKGNILERFSAQQFPDLHSELNLSSLELGDSALYFCASSPRDIANYGYTFGSGTRLTVV.

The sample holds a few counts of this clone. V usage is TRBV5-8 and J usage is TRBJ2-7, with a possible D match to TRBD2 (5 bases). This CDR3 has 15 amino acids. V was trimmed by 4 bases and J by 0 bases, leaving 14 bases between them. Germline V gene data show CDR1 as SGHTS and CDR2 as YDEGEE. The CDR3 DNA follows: TGTGCCAGCAGCCGCGGACGGAGGAGCTCCTACGAGCAGTACTTC. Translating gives CASSRGRRSSYEQYF.

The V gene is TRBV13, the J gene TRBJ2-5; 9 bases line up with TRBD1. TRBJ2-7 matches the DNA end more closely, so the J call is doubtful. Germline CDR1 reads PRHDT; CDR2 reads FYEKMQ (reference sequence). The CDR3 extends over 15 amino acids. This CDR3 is CASSSGTGRSYEQYF. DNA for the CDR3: TGTGCCAGCAGCTCCGGGACAGGGCGATCCTACGAGCAGTACTTC.

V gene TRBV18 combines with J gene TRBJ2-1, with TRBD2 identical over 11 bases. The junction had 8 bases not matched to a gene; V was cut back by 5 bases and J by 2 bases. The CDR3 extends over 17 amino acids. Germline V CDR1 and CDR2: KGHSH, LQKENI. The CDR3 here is CASSASGRTFTYNEQFF. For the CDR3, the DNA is TGTGCCAGCTCAGCTAGCGGGAGGACCTTTACCTACAATGAGCAGTTCTTC.

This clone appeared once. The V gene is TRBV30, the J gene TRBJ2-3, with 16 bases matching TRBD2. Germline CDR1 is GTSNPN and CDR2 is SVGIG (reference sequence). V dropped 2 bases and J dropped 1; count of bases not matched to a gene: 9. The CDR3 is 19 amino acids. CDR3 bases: TGTGCCTGGAGTTACCCGGGACTAGCGGGAGGGCCAGGCACAGATACGCAGTATTTT. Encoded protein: CAWSYPGLAGGPGTDTQYF.

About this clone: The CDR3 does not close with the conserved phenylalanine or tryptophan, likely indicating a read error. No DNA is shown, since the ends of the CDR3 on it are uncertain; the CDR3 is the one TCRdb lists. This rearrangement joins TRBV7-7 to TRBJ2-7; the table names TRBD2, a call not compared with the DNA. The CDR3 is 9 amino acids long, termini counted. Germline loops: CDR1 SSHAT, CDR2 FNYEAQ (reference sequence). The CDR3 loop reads CASKLVYLL.